The TCR beta chain described here comes from a study of blood T cell repertoires in COVID-19. About the research overall: Collection of acute and convalescent COVID-19 samples took place in the United States, Italy and Spain. Sources were T cells, B-cell-depleted T cells, or PBMCs; the material itself was cDNA or gDNA.

V gave up 4 bases and J gave up 8 bases; unmatched junction bases: 9. The CDR3 contains 14 residues. Germline loops: CDR1 SGHRS, CDR2 YFSETQ. This table comes from immunoSEQ multiplex PCR, and its TCRdb copy is limited to in-frame clones, with some not included. The sample lists 150,000 to 200,000 clones, approximately 85% occurring once. Participants' own reports of clinical history determined their cohort assignment. This TCR derives from a woman under 30 who had recovered from COVID-19. Sequencing was carried out using PBMCs or T cells enriched from blood (not recorded which). The chain uses TRBV5-1 and TRBJ2-1; 7 bases are shared with TRBD1. The CDR3 DNA reads as TGCGCCAGCAGCGCCCGACAGGGTAGCGATGAGCAGTTCTTC. It translates to CASSARQGSDEQFF.